One and the same sample provided the 29 T cell receptor beta chains below, sequenced in a study of blood T cell repertoires in COVID-19. Sequencing used immunoSEQ multiplex PCR; TCRdb keeps in-frame clones, though not all of them. The sample records 200,000 to 300,000 clones, about four fifths being singletons. Material for sequencing was peripheral blood. The receptors come from a woman of 80 years or more with acute or convalescent COVID-19.

This rearrangement joins TRBV14 to TRBJ1-1, with unresolved D. The CDR3 is 13 amino acids. Germline V gene sequence: CDR1 SGHDN, CDR2 FVKESK. V dropped 5 bases and J dropped 0 bases, with 7 bases sitting between them. Here the CDR3 reads CASSKGLNTEAFF. The CDR3 DNA reads as TGTGCCAGCAGCAAAGGGCTGAACACTGAAGCTTTCTTT.

CDR3 region: CATSRDRRGGAPYNEQFF. DNA of the CDR3: TGTGCCACCAGCAGAGATAGGAGGGGGGGGGCCCCCTACAATGAGCAGTTCTTC. The chain carries TRBV15 and TRBJ2-1; D possibly corresponds to TRBD2 (7 bases). Germline CDR1 and CDR2: LNHNV and YYDKDF (reference sequence). There are 18 residues in the CDR3. V lost 0 bases to trimming and J lost 2 bases, with 17 bases between them. The full variable domain, in which reference TRBV15 and TRBJ2-1 provide the parts outside the CDR3, is DAMVIQNPRYQVTQFGKPVTLSCSQTLNHNVMYWYQQKSSQAPKLLFHYYDKDFNNEADTPDNFQSRRPNTSFCFLDIRSPGLGDTAMYLCATSRDRRGGAPYNEQFFGPGTRLTVL.

The chain employs TRBV27 and TRBJ1-1, with D possibly TRBD1 on 5 matching bases. The CDR3 length is 14 residues. V dropped 2 bases and J dropped 1 base, with 8 bases sitting between them. Germline lookup yields CDR1 MNHEY and CDR2 SMNVEV (reference sequence). Here the CDR3 DNA reads TGTGCCAGCAGTTTAGAGACAGCGAACACTGAAGCTTTCTTT. This translates into CASSLETANTEAFF.

This chain links TRBV15 with TRBJ2-1; D not resolved. This CDR3 has 11 residues. The germline gives CDR1 LNHNV, CDR2 YYDKDF (reference sequence). V lost 4 bases and J lost 10, with 8 bases in between. CDR3: CATSNPREQFF. Here the CDR3 DNA reads TGTGCCACCAGCAATCCCCGGGAGCAGTTCTTC.

The rearrangement uses TRBV5-4 and TRBJ1-6; 9 bases are shared with TRBD1. The CDR3 extends over 14 amino acids. From germline, CDR1 is SGHNT and CDR2 YYREEE (reference sequence). Losses at the gene ends were 4 bases for V and 9 bases for J; bases not matched to a gene: 5. The CDR3 sequence: CASSTGTGFSPLHF. CDR3 bases: TGTGCCAGCAGCACCGGGACAGGGTTTTCACCCCTCCACTTT.

This clone appeared a few times. The genes are TRBV5-4 and TRBJ1-2; 8 bases match TRBD1. The CDR3 covers 13 residues. Trimming at V came to 4 bases and at J to 6 bases, leaving 5 bases not matched to a gene. Germline values: CDR1 SGHNT, CDR2 YYREEE (reference sequence). The DNA of the CDR3 is TGTGCCAGCAGCGCAGGGGGCGCAGATGGCTACACCTTC. Amino acids: CASSAGGADGYTF.

CDR3 nucleotides: TGTGCCAGCAGCCGGAATCAGGGTCGGAACACCATATATTTT. Its translation: CASSRNQGRNTIYF. This chain connects TRBV7-9 to TRBJ1-3, with TRBD1 as a possible D gene (5 bases). Deletions cut 5 bases from V and 7 bases from J, with 15 bases between. Germline CDR1 and CDR2: SEHNR and FQNEAQ (reference sequence). CDR3 size: 14 residues. The whole variable domain, remainder taken from reference TRBV7-9 and TRBJ1-3, is DTGVSQNPRHKITKRGQNVTFRCDPISEHNRLYWYRQTLGQGPEFLTYFQNEAQLEKSRLLSDRFSAERPKGSFSTLEIQRTEQGDSAMYLCASSRNQGRNTIYFGEGSWLTVV.

This rearrangement joins TRBV2 to TRBJ2-2; 11 bases fit TRBD2. The ends lost 5 bases at V and 3 bases at J; junction bases unmatched: 5. Germline loops: CDR1 SNHLY, CDR2 FYNNEI. The length of the CDR3 is 16 residues. CDR3: CASSPGLAAYTGELFF. The CDR3 DNA follows: TGTGCCAGCAGTCCGGGACTAGCGGCCTACACCGGGGAGCTGTTTTTT.

V is TRBV19 and J is TRBJ1-5; 7 positions agree with TRBD1. The CDR3 covers 16 residues. CDR1 and CDR2 from the germline V gene are LNHDA and SQIVND (reference sequence). With V trimmed by 1 base and J by 3 bases, 6 bases remained unmatched. DNA for the CDR3: TGTGCCAGTAGTATAGGGACAGGTGTCCCCAATCAGCCCCAGCATTTT. Translated: CASSIGTGVPNQPQHF.

This clone showed up just a few times. The rearrangement uses TRBV10-3 and TRBJ2-3, with TRBD1 identical over 10 bases. There are 14 residues in the CDR3. The germline gives CDR1 ENHRY, CDR2 SYGVKD. V was pared by 6 bases and J by 9 bases, with 9 bases of the junction left unmatched. The CDR3 sequence is CAISLTGTGETQYF. The CDR3 region has the DNA TGTGCCATCAGCTTAACCGGGACAGGGGAAACGCAGTATTTT.

V usage is TRBV27 and J usage is TRBJ1-6; no reliable D call. Per the germline V gene, CDR1 is MNHEY and CDR2 is SMNVEV (reference sequence). The CDR3 sequence is 14 residues long. The germline V and J ends were trimmed by 5 bases and 10 bases, with 15 bases remaining between them. The CDR3 coding sequence is TGTGCCAGCAGTCCCTCGGGTTTTTTATCACCCCTCCACTTT. This codes for CASSPSGFLSPLHF.

The rearrangement uses TRBV10-3 and TRBJ2-1; the match to TRBD2 covers 11 bases. V lost 7 bases, J lost 7 bases, and 9 bases stayed unmatched. CDR1 is ENHRY, CDR2 SYGVKD, per germline. The CDR3 loop spans 15 amino acids. The CDR3 is CAIKSSGGPGNEQFF. CDR3 nucleotide sequence: TGTGCCATCAAATCTAGCGGGGGGCCCGGGAATGAGCAGTTCTTC.

V gene TRBV28 combines with J gene TRBJ1-4; D is unclear. V shed 2 bases and J shed 0 bases, with 10 bases lying between them. The length of the CDR3 is 16 residues. The V gene's germline CDR1 is MDHEN and CDR2 SYDVKM. CDR3 nucleotides: TGTGCCAGCAGTTTAGCGGGGTTTGCAACTAATGAAAAACTGTTTTTT. This translates into CASSLAGFATNEKLFF.

The rearrangement links TRBV5-4 to TRBJ2-4; 7 bases fit TRBD1. The germline gives CDR1 SGHNT, CDR2 YYREEE (reference sequence). CDR3 length: 14 residues. The V gene end was trimmed by 4 bases and the J gene end by 8 bases; junction bases not matched to a gene: 9. This chain's CDR3 is CASSITGTADIQYF. Here the CDR3 DNA reads TGTGCCAGCAGCATTACCGGGACAGCGGACATTCAGTACTTC. Together with reference TRBV5-4 and TRBJ2-4, the CDR3 gives the full variable domain: ETGVTQSPTHLIKTRGQQVTLRCSSQSGHNTVSWYQQALGQGPQFIFQYYREEENGRGNFPPRFSGLQFPNYSSELNVNALELDDSALYLCASSITGTADIQYFGAGTRLSVL.

The V and J genes are TRBV28 and TRBJ2-5; D uncertain. Germline V lookup: CDR1 MDHEN, CDR2 SYDVKM. The CDR3 covers 12 residues. The V and J ends lost 3 bases and 5 bases respectively, with 7 bases between them. CDR3 nucleotides: TGTGCCAGCAGTTTGGAGTGGGAGACCCAGTACTTC. Protein sequence: CASSLEWETQYF.

The chain is built from TRBV28 and TRBJ1-4; D not certain. CDR3 length equals 14 residues. With 6 bases removed from V and 4 bases from J, the gap between germline ends came to 12 bases. Germline V gene lookup returns CDR1 MDHEN and CDR2 SYDVKM. The CDR3, as DNA: TGTGCCAGCAGCCTAACCGGGAATAATGAAAAACTGTTTTTT. This codes for CASSLTGNNEKLFF.

This sequence joins TRBV5-1 and TRBJ2-7; 9 bases fit TRBD1. The germline V gene encodes CDR1 SGHRS and CDR2 YFSETQ. Germline trimming cut 0 bases from V and 4 bases from J; bases unmatched to any gene: 5. This CDR3 is 15 amino acids long. CDR3 sequence: CASSLDPQGAYEQYF. The CDR3 DNA reads as TGCGCCAGCAGCTTGGATCCACAGGGGGCTTACGAGCAGTACTTC.

The count of this clone is one. The chain combines TRBV12-3 or TRBV12-4 with TRBJ2-7; 7 bases line up with TRBD1. The CDR3 has 12 amino acids. V gave up 5 bases and J gave up 12 bases; unmatched junction bases: 10. In DNA, the CDR3 is TGTGCCAGCAGTACAGGGGCCCTAATTCGGTACTTC. Translated: CASSTGALIRYF.

This chain joins TRBV18 and TRBJ1-1; 12 nucleotides align to TRBD1. The CDR3 length is 16 residues. In germline, CDR1 is KGHSH, CDR2 LQKENI. With 3 bases clipped from V and 1 base from J, the junction kept 3 bases outside the gene matches. CDR3 sequence (DNA): TGTGCCAGCTCACCTAGGGACAGGGGGCGGAACACTGAAGCTTTCTTT. Protein: CASSPRDRGRNTEAFF.

Comments on this clone: One end of the junction fails to match germline, which may point to a read error. The V call is TRBV2, the J call TRBJ2-1; D is unclear. Germline CDR1 SNHLY, CDR2 FYNNEI. There are 11 residues in the CDR3. This CDR3 is CASSDYSPSVF. CDR3 DNA: TGTGCCAGCAGTGACTACTCCCCCTCGGTCTTC.

The chain employs TRBV19 and TRBJ2-5; 14 bases agree with TRBD2. The germline V gene has CDR1 LNHDA and CDR2 SQIVND (reference sequence). The ends lost 5 bases at V and 7 bases at J; junction bases unmatched: 15. CDR3 length: 18 residues. The CDR3 bases are TGTGCCAGTAGTGTTACCGGGACTAGCGGGGGTCATGGAGGGACCCAGTACTTC. Its protein is CASSVTGTSGGHGGTQYF. The whole variable domain, filled in from reference TRBV19 and TRBJ2-5, reads DGGITQSPKYLFRKEGQNVTLSCEQNLNHDAMYWYRQDPGQGLRLIYYSQIVNDFQKGDIAEGYSVSREKKESFPLTVTSAQKNPTAFYLCASSVTGTSGGHGGTQYFGPGTRLLVL.

The chain couples TRBV6-6 to TRBJ2-1; D is possibly TRBD1 (6 bases). Germline V lookup: CDR1 MNHNY, CDR2 SVGAGI (reference sequence). The CDR3 runs to 15 residues. V lost 2 bases to trimming and J lost 8 bases, with 16 bases between them. Here the CDR3 DNA reads TGTGCCAGCAGTTACGGGGGCCAGGGGAACGATGAGCAGTTCTTC. This sequence encodes CASSYGGQGNDEQFF.

The J gene is TRBJ1-1, the V gene TRBV19; D is unresolved. V gave up 3 bases and J gave up 2 bases, with 13 bases separating them. This CDR3 has 15 amino acids. Per the germline V gene, CDR1 is LNHDA and CDR2 is SQIVND (reference sequence). CDR3 sequence reads: CASSMVPLGNTEAFF. For the CDR3, the DNA is TGTGCCAGTAGTATGGTCCCCCTAGGAAACACTGAAGCTTTCTTT.

In its sample, this clone was seen a few times. The genes are TRBV4-2 and TRBJ1-1; D call uncertain. This CDR3 is 14 amino acids long. Germline V gene data show CDR1 as LGHNA and CDR2 as YNFKEQ. V gave up 0 bases and J gave up 10 bases, with 15 bases separating them. CDR3 DNA: TGTGCCAGCAGCCAAGATATTACAGACACAGTAGCTTTCTTT. It codes for CASSQDITDTVAFF.

J is TRBJ2-2 and V is TRBV30; 7 bases match TRBD1. CDR3 size: 16 residues. Germline CDR1 is GTSNPN and CDR2 is SVGIG (reference sequence). J gave up 4 bases and V 2 bases, and 10 bases lay outside the gene matches. The CDR3, as DNA: TGTGCCTGGAGTCCTTGGGCCCCAGGGGGCACCGGGGAGCTGTTTTTT. It encodes CAWSPWAPGGTGELFF.

The chain recombines TRBV2 with TRBJ1-2; 10 nucleotides line up with TRBD1. V lost 8 bases and J lost 4; bases outside the gene matches: 7. The CDR3 is made up of 14 amino acids. CDR1 is SNHLY, CDR2 FYNNEI, per germline. The CDR3 spells CASGYRDRGYGYTF. Here the CDR3 DNA reads TGTGCCAGCGGGTATAGGGACAGGGGCTATGGCTACACCTTC.

This chain connects TRBV5-1 to TRBJ1-6; D not resolved. CDR3 length: 16 amino acids. V was pared by 2 bases and J by 3 bases, with 12 bases between. CDR1 is SGHRS, CDR2 YFSETQ, per germline. In DNA form, the CDR3 reads TGCGCCAGCAGCTTCTCAACAGCTCGCTATAATTCACCCCTCCACTTT. It yields the protein CASSFSTARYNSPLHF.

The V call is TRBV28, the J call TRBJ1-2, with D perhaps TRBD1 (6 bases). Looked up from germline, CDR1 is MDHEN and CDR2 is SYDVKM. Trimming removed 1 base from V and 4 bases from J, with 13 bases in between. The CDR3 runs 15 residues. CDR3 loop: CASSLSARGSYGYTF. CDR3 in DNA: TGTGCCAGCAGTTTATCGGCTAGGGGGAGCTATGGCTACACCTTC.

The chain couples TRBV19 to TRBJ1-2; 10 nucleotides line up with TRBD1. V lost 5 bases to trimming and J lost 5 bases; unmatched junction nucleotides: 8. Germline CDR1 and CDR2: LNHDA and SQIVND (reference sequence). The CDR3 is made up of 15 amino acids. This chain's CDR3 is CASSFSGTGDYGYTF. The CDR3 DNA sequence: TGTGCCAGTAGTTTCTCCGGGACAGGGGATTATGGCTACACCTTC.